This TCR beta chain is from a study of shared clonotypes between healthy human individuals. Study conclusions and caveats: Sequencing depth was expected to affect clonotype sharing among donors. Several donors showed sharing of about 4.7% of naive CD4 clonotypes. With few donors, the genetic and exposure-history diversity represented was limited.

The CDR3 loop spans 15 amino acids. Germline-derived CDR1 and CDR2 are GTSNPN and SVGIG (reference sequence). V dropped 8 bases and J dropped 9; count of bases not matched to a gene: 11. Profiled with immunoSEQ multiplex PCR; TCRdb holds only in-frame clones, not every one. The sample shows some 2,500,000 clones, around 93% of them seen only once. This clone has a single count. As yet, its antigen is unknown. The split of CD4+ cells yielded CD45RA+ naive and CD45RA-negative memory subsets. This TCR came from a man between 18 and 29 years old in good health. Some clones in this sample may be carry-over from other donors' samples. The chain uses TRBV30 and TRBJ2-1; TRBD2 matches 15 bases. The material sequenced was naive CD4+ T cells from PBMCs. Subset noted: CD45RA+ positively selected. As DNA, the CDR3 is TGTGCCCTAAAAGGACTAGCGGGAGGGCCCGGTGAGCAGTTCTTC. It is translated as CALKGLAGGPGEQFF. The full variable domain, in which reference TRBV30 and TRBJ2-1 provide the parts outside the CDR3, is SQTIHQWPATLVQPVGSPLSLECTVEGTSNPNLYWYRQAAGRGLQLLFYSVGIGQISSEVPQNLSASRPQDRQFILSSKKLLLSDSGFYLCALKGLAGGPGEQFFGPGTRLTVL.